This TCR beta chain appears in the sequencing data of a study of T cells after yellow fever vaccination. About this clonotype: Its antigen is still unknown.

The CDR3 is made up of 15 amino acids. Germline V gene sequence: CDR1 LNHNV, CDR2 YYDKDF (reference sequence). Between the trimmed V and J ends, which lost 0 bases and 5 bases, there was a span of 13 bases. Via MiXCR, TCRdb re-called the 5' RACE reads, giving one row per CDR3 protein. The repertoire holds 450,000 to 650,000 distinct CDR3 sequences, roughly 14% seen once, with over 12% in the top ten. Overall study results and limits: The secondary response was weaker but peaked faster, day 5 versus 15.

The chain links TRBV15 to TRBJ2-5, with D unresolved. This sequence was found in a man aged 25 to 45 who received the YFV17D yellow fever vaccine. The material sequenced was PBMCs, taken on the day of the yellow fever booster vaccination. CDR3 DNA sequence: TGTGCCACCAGCAGAGATTGGGCAGATGGGGAGACCCAGTACTTC. Protein: CATSRDWADGETQYF.